Shown below are 2 T cell receptor beta chains from a single sample sequenced in a study of identical twins (dated by TCRdb to between 2015 and 2016). The method behind the library was 5' RACE. The data were produced on an Illumina HiSeq 2000. TCRdb reanalyzed the raw reads on its own, using fastp at Q25 for trimming and MiXCR for clone calling, and kept in-frame beta chains. Rows matching on CDR3 protein sequence are summarized as one entry with the most common DNA and genes. The table for this sample lists more than 650,000 distinct CDR3 sequences; 5.5% to 6.5% of them were counted only once. Jointly, the top ten make up 1.5% to 2% of the sample. The sequencing sample was made of naive T cells sorted from blood. The cell subset or site label of this sample denotes: cells isolated with a human naive T-cell isolation kit. These TCRs come from a man aged 18-30 years in good health.

This clonotype was recorded at least ten times. This chain connects TRBV5-1 to TRBJ2-1, with D possibly being TRBD1 or TRBD2 (5 bases each). The CDR3 is 14 amino acids. CDR1 and CDR2 (germline): SGHRS, YFSETQ. Deletions cut 6 bases from V and 4 bases from J, with 14 bases between. CDR3 bases: TGCGCCAGCAATACCCGGGACCCATACAATGAGCAGTTCTTC. Protein product: CASNTRDPYNEQFF.

The table lists this clonotype with a few counts. V and J are TRBV6-6 and TRBJ2-1, with 7 bases fitting TRBD1. Unmatched junction bases numbered 5, after V lost 6 bases and J lost 9 bases. The CDR3 length is 12 residues. Germline V CDR1 and CDR2: MNHNY, SVGAGI (reference sequence). The CDR3: CASRYTGAEQFF. CDR3 DNA: TGTGCCAGCAGATATACAGGGGCTGAGCAGTTCTTC.